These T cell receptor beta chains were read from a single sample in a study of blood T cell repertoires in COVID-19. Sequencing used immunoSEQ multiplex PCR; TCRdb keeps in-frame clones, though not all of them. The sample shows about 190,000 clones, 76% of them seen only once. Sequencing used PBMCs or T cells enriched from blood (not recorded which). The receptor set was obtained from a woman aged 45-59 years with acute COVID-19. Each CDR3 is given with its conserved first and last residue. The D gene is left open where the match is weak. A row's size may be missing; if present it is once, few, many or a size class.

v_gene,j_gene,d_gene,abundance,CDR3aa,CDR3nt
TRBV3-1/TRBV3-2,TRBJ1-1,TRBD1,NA,CASSPGQGGMNTEAFF,TGTGCCAGCAGCCCGGGACAGGGGGGGATGAACACTGAAGCTTTCTTT
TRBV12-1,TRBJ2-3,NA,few,CASSPRLAGGDTQYF,TGTGCCAGCAGCCCTAGACTAGCGGGAGGGGATACGCAGTATTTT
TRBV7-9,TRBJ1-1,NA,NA,CASSLVQGLLTEAFF,TGTGCCAGCAGCTTAGTCCAGGGTCTTTTAACTGAAGCTTTCTTT
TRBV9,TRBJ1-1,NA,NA,CASSAGGGRFMNTEAFF,TGTGCCAGCAGCGCGGGAGGGGGGCGATTTATGAACACTGAAGCTTTCTTT
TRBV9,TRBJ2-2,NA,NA,CASNRRGGNTGELFF,TGTGCCAGCAACCGCCGAGGAGGGAACACCGGGGAGCTGTTTTTT
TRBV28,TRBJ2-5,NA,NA,CASTEGDGETQYF,TGTGCCAGCACCGAGGGGGACGGGGAGACCCAGTACTTC
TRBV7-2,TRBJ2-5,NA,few,CASSSRGTTQETQYF,TGTGCCAGCAGCTCTAGGGGGACTACCCAAGAGACCCAGTACTTC
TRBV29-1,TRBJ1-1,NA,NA,CSGGRDAEAFF,TGCAGCGGTGGGCGGGACGCTGAAGCTTTCTTT
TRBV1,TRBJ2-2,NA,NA,CTSSLARLAGGQDTGELFF,TGCACCAGCAGCCTAGCGAGACTAGCGGGGGGGCAGGACACCGGGGAGCTGTTTTTT
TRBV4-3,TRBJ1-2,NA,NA,CASSPSGRANYGYTF,TGCGCCAGCAGCCCCTCGGGGAGGGCTAACTATGGCTACACCTTC
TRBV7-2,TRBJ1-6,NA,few,CASSLAQRTSPLHF,TGTGCCAGCAGCTTAGCACAGAGAACTTCACCCCTCCACTTT
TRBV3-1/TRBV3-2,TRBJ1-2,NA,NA,CASSQEQGSGYTF,TGTGCCAGCAGCCAAGAACAGGGATCTGGCTACACCTTC
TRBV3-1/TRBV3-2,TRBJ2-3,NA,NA,CASSQDHREGDTQYF,TGTGCCAGCAGCCAAGACCACAGGGAGGGGGATACGCAGTATTTT
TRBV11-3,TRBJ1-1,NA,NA,CASSLGGVGTEAFF,TGTGCCAGCAGCTTAGGGGGCGTGGGGACTGAAGCTTTCTTT
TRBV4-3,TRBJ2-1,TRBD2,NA,CASSQEGLHNEQFF,TGCGCCAGCAGCCAAGAGGGACTACACAATGAGCAGTTCTTC
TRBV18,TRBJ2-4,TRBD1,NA,CASSRLGQGDIQYF,TGTGCCAGCTCTCGCCTGGGACAGGGGGACATTCAGTACTTC
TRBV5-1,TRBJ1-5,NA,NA,CASSLVGGQPQHF,TGCGCCAGCAGCTTGGTTGGGGGGCAGCCCCAGCATTTT
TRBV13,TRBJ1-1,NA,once,CASSPTQGFTEAFF,TGTGCCAGCAGCCCGACGCAGGGTTTCACTGAAGCTTTCTTT
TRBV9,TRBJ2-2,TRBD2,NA,CASSVTSGGTGELFF,TGTGCCAGCAGCGTCACTAGCGGGGGGACCGGGGAGCTGTTTTTT
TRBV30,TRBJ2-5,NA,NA,CAWSVASFETQYF,TGTGCCTGGAGTGTAGCTAGCTTCGAGACCCAGTACTTC
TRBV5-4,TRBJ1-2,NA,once,CASSLAWQSYGYTF,TGTGCCAGCAGCTTGGCATGGCAGTCCTATGGCTACACCTTC
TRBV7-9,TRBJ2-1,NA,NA,CASALQVQFF,TGTGCCAGCGCCCTGCAGGTGCAGTTCTTC
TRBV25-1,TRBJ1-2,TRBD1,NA,CASRGQNNYGYTF,TGTGCCAGCAGGGGACAGAATAACTATGGCTACACCTTC
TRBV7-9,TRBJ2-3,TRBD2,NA,CAIVTRGGRAPADTQYF,TGTGCCATCGTGACCCGGGGAGGGAGAGCTCCAGCGGATACGCAGTATTTT
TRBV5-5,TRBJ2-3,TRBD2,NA,CASSKTSGGPTDTQYF,TGTGCCAGCAGCAAGACTAGCGGGGGGCCCACAGATACGCAGTATTTT
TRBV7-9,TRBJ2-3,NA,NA,CASTGEGQGHSTDTQYF,TGTGCCAGCACCGGGGAAGGGCAGGGGCATAGCACAGATACGCAGTATTTT
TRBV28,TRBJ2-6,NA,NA,CAITKGHYSHSGANVLTF,TGTGCCATCACAAAGGGACACTATAGTCACTCTGGGGCCAACGTCCTGACTTTC
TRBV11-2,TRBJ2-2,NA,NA,CASSLSATGLTGELFF,TGTGCCAGCAGCTTATCGGCTACAGGGCTCACCGGGGAGCTGTTTTTT
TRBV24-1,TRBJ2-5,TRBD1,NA,CATSDTTGAKETQYF,TGTGCCACCAGTGATACAACAGGGGCCAAGGAGACCCAGTACTTC
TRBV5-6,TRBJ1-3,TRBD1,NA,CASSSPGQGNTIYF,TGTGCCAGCAGCTCACCGGGACAGGGGAACACCATATATTTT
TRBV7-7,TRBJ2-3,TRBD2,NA,CASSRGIHSGGTDTQYF,TGTGCTAGCAGCCGCGGAATCCACAGCGGGGGAACAGATACGCAGTATTTT
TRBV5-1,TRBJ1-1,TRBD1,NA,CASTLTGDNTEAFF,TGCGCCAGCACCCTTACAGGGGATAACACTGAAGCTTTCTTT
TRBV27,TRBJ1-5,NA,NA,CASRGAGSPSIQPQHF,TGTGCCAGCAGGGGAGCAGGATCACCTAGTATCCAGCCCCAGCATTTT
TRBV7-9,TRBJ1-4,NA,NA,CASSSGSDEKLFF,TGTGCCAGCAGCTCGGGTTCCGATGAAAAACTGTTTTTT
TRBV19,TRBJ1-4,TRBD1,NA,CASSNRGGEKLFF,TGTGCCAGTAGCAACAGGGGTGGTGAAAAACTGTTTTTT
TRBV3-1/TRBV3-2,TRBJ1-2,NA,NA,CASSQWDTDSNYGYTF,TGTGCCAGCAGCCAGTGGGACACAGATTCTAACTATGGCTACACCTTC
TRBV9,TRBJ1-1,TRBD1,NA,CASSVVGQGDTEAFF,TGTGCCAGCAGCGTAGTGGGGCAGGGGGACACTGAAGCTTTCTTT
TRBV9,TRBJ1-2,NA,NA,CASSASGGYGYTF,TGTGCCAGCAGCGCCTCGGGAGGGTATGGCTACACCTTC
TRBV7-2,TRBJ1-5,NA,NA,CASSVTNLGNQPQHF,TGTGCCAGCAGCGTGACAAATCTCGGCAATCAGCCCCAGCATTTT
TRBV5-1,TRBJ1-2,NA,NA,CASSDGINGYTF,TGCGCCAGCAGCGACGGGATCAACGGCTACACCTTC
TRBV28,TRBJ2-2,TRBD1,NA,CAVKRGRKSNTGELFF,TGTGCCGTTAAAAGGGGGCGGAAAAGTAACACCGGGGAGCTGTTTTTT
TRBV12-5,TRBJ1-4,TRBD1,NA,CASGRGPNEKLFF,TGTGCTAGTGGCAGGGGGCCGAATGAAAAACTGTTTTTT
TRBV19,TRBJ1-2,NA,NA,CASATRPNNYGYTF,TGTGCCAGTGCGACAAGGCCCAATAACTATGGCTACACCTTC
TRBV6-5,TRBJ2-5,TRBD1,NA,CASSQTGKFGETQYF,TGTGCCAGCAGCCAGACAGGGAAGTTCGGAGAGACCCAGTACTTC
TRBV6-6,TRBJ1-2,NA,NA,CASSLGTSNYGYTF,TGTGCCAGCAGTCTCGGGACTTCTAACTATGGCTACACCTTC
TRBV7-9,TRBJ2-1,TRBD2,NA,CASSPLLAGEDQQFF,TGTGCCAGCAGCCCGTTATTAGCGGGGGAGGATCAGCAGTTCTTC
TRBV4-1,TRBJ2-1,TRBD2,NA,CASSQGYSGGAPYNEQFF,TGCGCCAGCAGCCAAGGATATAGCGGGGGGGCCCCCTACAATGAGCAGTTCTTC
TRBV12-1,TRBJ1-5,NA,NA,CASSIFRDRENQPQHF,TGTGCCAGCAGCATCTTTCGGGACAGGGAAAATCAGCCCCAGCATTTT
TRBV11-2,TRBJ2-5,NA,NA,CASAQGRFQETQYF,TGTGCCAGCGCCCAGGGGCGCTTCCAAGAGACCCAGTACTTC
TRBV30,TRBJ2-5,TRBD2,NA,CAWSGGQETQYF,TGTGCCTGGTCGGGGGGCCAAGAGACCCAGTACTTC
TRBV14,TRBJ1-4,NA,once,CASSQVFTVATNEKLFF,TGTGCCAGCAGCCAAGTCTTCACAGTAGCAACTAATGAAAAACTGTTTTTT